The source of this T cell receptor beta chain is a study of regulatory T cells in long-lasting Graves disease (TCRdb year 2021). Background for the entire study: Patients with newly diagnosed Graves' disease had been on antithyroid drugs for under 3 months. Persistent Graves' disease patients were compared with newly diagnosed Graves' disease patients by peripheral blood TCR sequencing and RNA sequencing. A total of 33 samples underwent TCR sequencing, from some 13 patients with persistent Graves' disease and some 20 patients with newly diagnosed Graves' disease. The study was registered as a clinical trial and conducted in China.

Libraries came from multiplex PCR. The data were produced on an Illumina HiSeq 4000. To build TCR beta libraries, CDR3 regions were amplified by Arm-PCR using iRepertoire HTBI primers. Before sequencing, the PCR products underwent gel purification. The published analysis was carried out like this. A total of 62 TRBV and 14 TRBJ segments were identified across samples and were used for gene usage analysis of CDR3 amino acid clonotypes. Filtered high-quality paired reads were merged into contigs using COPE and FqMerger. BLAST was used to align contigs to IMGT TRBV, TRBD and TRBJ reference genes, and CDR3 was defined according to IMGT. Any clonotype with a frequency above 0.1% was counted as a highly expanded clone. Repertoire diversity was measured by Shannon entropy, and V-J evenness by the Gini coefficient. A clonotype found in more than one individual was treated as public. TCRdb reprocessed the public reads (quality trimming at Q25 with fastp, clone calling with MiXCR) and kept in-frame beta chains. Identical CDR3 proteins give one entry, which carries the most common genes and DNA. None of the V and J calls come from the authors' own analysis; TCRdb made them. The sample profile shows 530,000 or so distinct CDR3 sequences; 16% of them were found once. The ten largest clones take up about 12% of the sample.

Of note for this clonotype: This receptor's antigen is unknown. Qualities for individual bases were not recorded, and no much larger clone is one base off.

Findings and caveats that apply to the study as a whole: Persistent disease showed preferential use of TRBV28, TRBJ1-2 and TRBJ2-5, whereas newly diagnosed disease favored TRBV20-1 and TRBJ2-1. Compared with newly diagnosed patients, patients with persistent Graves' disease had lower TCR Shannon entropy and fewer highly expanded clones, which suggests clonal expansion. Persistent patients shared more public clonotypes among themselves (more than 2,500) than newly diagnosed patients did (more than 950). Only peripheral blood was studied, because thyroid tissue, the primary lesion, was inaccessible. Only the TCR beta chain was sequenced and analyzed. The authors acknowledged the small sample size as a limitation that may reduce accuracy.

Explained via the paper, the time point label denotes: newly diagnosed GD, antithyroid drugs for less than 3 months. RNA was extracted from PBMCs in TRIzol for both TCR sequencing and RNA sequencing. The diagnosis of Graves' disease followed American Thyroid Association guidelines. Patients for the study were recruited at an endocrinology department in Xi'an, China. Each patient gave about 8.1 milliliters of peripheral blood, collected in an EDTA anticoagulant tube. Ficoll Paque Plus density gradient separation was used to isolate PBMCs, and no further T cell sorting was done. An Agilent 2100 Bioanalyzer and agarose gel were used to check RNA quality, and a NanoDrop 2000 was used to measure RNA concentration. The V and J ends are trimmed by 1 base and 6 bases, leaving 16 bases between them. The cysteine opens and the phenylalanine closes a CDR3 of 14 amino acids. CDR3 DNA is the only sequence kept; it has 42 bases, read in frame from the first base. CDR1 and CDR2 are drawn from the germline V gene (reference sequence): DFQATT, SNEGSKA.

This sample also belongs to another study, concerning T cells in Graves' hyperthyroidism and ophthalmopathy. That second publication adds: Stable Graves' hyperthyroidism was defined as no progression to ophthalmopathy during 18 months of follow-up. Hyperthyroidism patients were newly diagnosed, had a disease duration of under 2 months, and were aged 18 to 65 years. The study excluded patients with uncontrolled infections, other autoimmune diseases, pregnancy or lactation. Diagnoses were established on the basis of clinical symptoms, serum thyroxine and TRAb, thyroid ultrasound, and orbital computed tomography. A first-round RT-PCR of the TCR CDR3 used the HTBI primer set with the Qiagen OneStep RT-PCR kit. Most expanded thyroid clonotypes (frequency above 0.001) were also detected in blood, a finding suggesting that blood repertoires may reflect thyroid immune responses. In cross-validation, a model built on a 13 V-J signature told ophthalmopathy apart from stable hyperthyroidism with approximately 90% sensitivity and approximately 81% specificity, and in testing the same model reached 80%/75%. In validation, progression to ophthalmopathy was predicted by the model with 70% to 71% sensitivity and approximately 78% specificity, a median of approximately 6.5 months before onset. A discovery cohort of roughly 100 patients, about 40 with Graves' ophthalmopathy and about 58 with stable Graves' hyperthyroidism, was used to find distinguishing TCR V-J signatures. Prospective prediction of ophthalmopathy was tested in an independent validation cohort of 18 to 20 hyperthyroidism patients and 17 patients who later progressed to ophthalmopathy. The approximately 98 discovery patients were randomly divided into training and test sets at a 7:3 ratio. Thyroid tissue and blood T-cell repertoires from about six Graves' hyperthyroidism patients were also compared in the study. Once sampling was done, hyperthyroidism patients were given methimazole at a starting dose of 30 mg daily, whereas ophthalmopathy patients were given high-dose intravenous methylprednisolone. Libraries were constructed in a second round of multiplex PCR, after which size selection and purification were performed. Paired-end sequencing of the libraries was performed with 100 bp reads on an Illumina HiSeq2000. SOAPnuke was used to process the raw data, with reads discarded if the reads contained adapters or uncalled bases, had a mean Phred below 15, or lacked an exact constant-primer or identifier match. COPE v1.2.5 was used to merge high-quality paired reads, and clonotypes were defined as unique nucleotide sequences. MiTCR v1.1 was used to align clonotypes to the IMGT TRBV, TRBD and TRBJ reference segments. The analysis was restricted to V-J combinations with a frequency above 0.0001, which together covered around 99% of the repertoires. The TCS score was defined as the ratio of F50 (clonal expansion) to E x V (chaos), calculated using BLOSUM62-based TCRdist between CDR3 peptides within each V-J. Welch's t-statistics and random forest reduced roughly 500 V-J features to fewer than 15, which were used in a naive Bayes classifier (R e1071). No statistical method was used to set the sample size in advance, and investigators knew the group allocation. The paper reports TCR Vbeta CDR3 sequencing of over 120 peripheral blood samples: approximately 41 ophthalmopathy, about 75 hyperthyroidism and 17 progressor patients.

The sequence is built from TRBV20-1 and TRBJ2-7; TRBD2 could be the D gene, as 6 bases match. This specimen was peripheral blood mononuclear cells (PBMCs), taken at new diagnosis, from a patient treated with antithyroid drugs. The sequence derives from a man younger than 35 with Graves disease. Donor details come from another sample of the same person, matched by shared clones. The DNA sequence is TGCAGTGCTAGAGTGGGGGGAGTGAAAAGCGAGCAGTACTTC. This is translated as CSARVGGVKSEQYF.